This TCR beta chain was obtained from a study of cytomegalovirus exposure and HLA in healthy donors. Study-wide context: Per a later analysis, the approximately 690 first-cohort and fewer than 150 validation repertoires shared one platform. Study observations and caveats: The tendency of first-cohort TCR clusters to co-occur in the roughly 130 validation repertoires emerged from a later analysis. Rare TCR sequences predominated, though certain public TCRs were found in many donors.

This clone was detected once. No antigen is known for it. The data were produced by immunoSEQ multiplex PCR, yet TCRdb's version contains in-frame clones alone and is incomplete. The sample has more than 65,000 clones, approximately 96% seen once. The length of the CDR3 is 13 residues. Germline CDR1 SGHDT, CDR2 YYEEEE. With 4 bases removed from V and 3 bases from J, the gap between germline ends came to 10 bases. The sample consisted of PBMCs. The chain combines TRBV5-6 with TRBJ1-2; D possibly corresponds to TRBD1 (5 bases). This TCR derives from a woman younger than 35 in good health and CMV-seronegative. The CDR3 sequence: CASSLQGDYGYTF. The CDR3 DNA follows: TGTGCCAGCAGCCTACAAGGGGACTATGGCTACACCTTC.